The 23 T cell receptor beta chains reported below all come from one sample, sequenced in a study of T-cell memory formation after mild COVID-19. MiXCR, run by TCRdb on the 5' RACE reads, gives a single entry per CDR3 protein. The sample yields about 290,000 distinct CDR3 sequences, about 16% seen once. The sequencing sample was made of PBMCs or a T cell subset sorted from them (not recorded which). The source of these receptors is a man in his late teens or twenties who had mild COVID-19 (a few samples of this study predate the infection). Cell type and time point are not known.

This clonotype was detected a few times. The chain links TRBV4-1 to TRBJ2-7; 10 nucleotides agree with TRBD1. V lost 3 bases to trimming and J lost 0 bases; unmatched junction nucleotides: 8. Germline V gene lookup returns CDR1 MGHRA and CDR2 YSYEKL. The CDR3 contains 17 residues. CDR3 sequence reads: CASSQVGQGGFSYEQYF. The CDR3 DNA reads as TGCGCCAGCAGCCAGGTCGGACAGGGGGGATTCTCCTACGAGCAGTACTTC.

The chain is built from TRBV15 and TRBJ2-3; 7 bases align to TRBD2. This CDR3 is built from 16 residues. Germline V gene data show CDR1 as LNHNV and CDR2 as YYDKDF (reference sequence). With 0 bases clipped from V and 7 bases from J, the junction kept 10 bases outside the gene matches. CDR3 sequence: CATSRDAQGLRHTQYF. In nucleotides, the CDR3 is TGTGCCACCAGCAGAGATGCTCAGGGACTACGTCATACGCAGTATTTT.

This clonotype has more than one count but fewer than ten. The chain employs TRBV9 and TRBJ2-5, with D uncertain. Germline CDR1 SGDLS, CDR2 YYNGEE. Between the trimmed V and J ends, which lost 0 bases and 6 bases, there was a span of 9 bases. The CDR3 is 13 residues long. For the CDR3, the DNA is TGTGCCAGCAGCGTAGAAGGGTTACAGACCCAGTACTTC. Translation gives CASSVEGLQTQYF. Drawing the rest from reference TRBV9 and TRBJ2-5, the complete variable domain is DSGVTQTPKHLITATGQRVTLRCSPRSGDLSVYWYQQSLDQGLQFLIQYYNGEERAKGNILERFSAQQFPDLHSELNLSSLELGDSALYFCASSVEGLQTQYFGPGTRLLVL.

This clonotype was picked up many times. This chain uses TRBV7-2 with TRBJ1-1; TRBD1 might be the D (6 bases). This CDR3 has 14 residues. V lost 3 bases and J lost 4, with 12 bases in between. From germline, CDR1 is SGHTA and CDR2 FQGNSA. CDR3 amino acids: CASSFGTPVTEAFF. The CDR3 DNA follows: TGTGCCAGCAGCTTTGGGACACCGGTCACTGAAGCTTTCTTT.

This CDR3 reads CASSATYAGHMRAQYF. CDR3 sequence (DNA): TGTGCCAGCAGCGCCACTTACGCGGGACACATGCGGGCGCAGTATTTT. This rearrangement joins TRBV9 to TRBJ2-3, with D perhaps assigned TRBD1 or TRBD2 (6 bases each). Trimming took off 3 bases at V and 10 bases at J, with 24 bases between the two ends. CDR1 SGDLS and CDR2 YYNGEE come from the germline V gene. This CDR3 contains 16 residues.

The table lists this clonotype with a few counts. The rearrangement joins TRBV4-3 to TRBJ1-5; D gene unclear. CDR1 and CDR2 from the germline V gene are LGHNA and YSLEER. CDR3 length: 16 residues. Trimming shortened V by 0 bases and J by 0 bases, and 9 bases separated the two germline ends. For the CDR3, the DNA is TGCGCCAGCAGCCAAGATGAGACGGATAGCAATCAGCCCCAGCATTTT. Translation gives CASSQDETDSNQPQHF.

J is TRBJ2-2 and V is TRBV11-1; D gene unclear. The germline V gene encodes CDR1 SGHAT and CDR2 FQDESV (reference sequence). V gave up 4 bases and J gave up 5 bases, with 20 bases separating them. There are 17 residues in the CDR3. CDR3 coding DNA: TGTGCCAGCAGCTCAACACGGACGTTGGGTGGAACCGGGGAGCTGTTTTTT. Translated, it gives CASSSTRTLGGTGELFF.

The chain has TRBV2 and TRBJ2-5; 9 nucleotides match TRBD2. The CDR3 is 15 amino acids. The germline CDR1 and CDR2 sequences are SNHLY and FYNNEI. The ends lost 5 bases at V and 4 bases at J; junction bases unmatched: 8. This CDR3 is CASSTQGRGGETQYF. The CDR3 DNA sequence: TGTGCCAGCAGTACCCAAGGGCGGGGGGGAGAGACCCAGTACTTC. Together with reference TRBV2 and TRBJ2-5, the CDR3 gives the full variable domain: EPEVTQTPSHQVTQMGQEVILRCVPISNHLYFYWYRQILGQKVEFLVSFYNNEISEKSEIFDDQFSVERPDGSNFTLKIRSTKLEDSAMYFCASSTQGRGGETQYFGPGTRLLVL.

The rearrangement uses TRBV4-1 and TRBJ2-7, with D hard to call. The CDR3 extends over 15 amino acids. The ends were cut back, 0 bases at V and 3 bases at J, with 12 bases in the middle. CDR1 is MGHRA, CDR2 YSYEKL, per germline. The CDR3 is CASSQEGKGGYEQYF. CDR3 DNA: TGCGCCAGCAGCCAAGAAGGCAAGGGCGGCTACGAGCAGTACTTC.

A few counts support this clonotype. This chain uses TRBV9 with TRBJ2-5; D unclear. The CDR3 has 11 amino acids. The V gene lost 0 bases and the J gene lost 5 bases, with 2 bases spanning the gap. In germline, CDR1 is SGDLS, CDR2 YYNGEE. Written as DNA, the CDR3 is TGTGCCAGCAGCGTAGCTGAGACCCAGTACTTC. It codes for CASSVAETQYF.

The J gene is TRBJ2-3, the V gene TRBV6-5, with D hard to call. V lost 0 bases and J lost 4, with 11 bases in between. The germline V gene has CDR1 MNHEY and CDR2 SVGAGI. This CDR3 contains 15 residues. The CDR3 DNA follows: TGTGCCAGCAGTTACTCCTCCCCCTTATCAGATACGCAGTATTTT. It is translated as CASSYSSPLSDTQYF.

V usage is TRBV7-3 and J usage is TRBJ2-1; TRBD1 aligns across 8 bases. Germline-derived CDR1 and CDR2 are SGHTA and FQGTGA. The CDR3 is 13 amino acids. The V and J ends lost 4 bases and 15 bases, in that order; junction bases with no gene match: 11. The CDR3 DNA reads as TGTGCCAGCAGCTCAGGGGGCCGGGCTGCCCGGTTCTTC. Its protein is CASSSGGRAARFF.

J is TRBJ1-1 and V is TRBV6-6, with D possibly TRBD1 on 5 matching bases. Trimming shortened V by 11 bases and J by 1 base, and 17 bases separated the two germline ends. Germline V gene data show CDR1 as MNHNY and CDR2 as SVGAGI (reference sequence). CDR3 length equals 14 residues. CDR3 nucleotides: TGTGCCTGCCTGCTTGGGACCGCGAACACTGAAGCTTTCTTT. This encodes CACLLGTANTEAFF.

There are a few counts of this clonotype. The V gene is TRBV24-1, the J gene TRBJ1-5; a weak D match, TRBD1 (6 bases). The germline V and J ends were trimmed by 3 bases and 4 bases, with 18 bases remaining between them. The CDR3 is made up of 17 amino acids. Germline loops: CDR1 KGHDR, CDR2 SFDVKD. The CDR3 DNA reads TGTGCCACCAGTGATCCCCGTCGGGGGGCAGTGAATCAGCCCCAGCATTTT. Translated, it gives CATSDPRRGAVNQPQHF.

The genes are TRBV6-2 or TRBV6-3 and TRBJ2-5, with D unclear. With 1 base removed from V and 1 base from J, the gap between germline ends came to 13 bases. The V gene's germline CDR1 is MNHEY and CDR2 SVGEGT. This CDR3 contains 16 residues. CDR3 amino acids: CASSYFPRRVQETQYF. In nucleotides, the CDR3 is TGTGCCAGCAGTTACTTCCCCAGACGGGTCCAAGAGACCCAGTACTTC.

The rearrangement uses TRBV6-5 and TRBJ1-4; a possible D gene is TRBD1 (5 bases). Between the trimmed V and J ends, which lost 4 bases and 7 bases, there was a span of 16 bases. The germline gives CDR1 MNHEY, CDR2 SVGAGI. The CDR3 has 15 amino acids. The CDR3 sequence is CASSSPGGTGEKLFF. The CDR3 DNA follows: TGTGCCAGCAGTTCCCCGGGGGGGACGGGTGAAAAACTGTTTTTT.

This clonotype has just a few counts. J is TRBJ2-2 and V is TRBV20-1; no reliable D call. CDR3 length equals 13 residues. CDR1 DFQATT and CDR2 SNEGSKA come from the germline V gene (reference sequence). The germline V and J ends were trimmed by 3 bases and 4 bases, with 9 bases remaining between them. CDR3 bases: TGCAGTGCTAGGGGTACCACCACCGGGGAGCTGTTTTTT. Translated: CSARGTTTGELFF.

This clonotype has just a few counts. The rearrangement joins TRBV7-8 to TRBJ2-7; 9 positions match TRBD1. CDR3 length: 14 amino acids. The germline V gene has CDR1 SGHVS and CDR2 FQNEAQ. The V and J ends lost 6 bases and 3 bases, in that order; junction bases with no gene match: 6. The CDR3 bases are TGTGCCAGCAGTTCCACGGGACAGGGCTACGAGCAGTACTTC. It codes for CASSSTGQGYEQYF.

This CDR3 reads CASSPVGKDQPQHF. CDR3 DNA: TGTGCCAGCAGCCCGGTTGGCAAAGATCAGCCCCAGCATTTT. The chain carries TRBV2 and TRBJ1-5, with D unresolved. The CDR3 sequence is 14 residues long. Germline lookup yields CDR1 SNHLY and CDR2 FYNNEI. The V gene lost 6 bases and the J gene lost 5 bases, with 14 bases spanning the gap.

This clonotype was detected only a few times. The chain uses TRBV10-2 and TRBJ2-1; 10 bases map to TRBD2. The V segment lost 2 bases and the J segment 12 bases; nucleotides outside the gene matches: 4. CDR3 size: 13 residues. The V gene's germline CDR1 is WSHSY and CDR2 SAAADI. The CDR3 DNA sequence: TGCGCCAGCAGTGAGAAAGCGGGGGGGTGGCAGTTCTTC. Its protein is CASSEKAGGWQFF.

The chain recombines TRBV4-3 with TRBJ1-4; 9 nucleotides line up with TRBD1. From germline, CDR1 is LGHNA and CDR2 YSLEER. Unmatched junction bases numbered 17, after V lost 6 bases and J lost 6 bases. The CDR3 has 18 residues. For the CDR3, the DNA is TGCGCCAGCAGTCACAAAGGGTCGGGGACAGGGATTTATGAAAAACTGTTTTTT. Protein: CASSHKGSGTGIYEKLFF.

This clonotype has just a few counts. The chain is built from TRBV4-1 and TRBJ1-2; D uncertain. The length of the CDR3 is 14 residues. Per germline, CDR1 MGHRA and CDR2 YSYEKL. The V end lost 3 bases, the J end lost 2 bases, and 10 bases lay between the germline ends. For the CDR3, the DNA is TGCGCCAGCAGCCACGCAGGACGGAACTATGGCTACACCTTC. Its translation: CASSHAGRNYGYTF.

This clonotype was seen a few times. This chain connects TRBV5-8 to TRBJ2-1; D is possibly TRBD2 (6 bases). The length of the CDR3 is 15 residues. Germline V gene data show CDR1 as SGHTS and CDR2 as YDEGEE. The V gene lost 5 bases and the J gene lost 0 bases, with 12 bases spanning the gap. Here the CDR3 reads CASSYDGSSYNEQFF. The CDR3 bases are TGTGCCAGCAGTTACGACGGGAGCTCCTACAATGAGCAGTTCTTC.